The 2 T cell receptor beta chains listed next were all sequenced from one sample in a study of vaccination effects on CD4 cells after COVID-19. The antigens of these receptors remain unknown. Sequencing was performed with immunoSEQ multiplex PCR; in TCRdb, only in-frame clones are kept and a portion is missing. The table has under 55,000 clones, nearly 80% seen once; the top ten hold more than 5%. Before sequencing, viral peptide pools were used by the ViraFEST assay to expand antigen-specific CD4+ T cells. It was after nine to ten days of culture that CD4+ T cells were isolated. No vaccinee had earlier SARS-CoV-2 infection, and nucleocapsid antibodies were negative. The source was CD4+ T cells from PBMCs cultured with HCoV-OC43 spike peptides, collected before COVID-19 vaccination. Subset meaning: HCoV-OC43 spike overlapping peptide pool stimulation. Receptor source: a human donor who received a COVID-19 vaccine.

The V call is TRBV19, the J call TRBJ2-5; 11 nucleotides agree with TRBD2. Looked up from germline, CDR1 is LNHDA and CDR2 is SQIVND (reference sequence). V shed 4 bases, J shed 2 bases, and the junction held 6 bases outside the gene matches. The CDR3 loop spans 16 amino acids. The CDR3 DNA is TGTGCCAGTAGTAAACGACTAGCGGGGTCTCAAGAGACCCAGTACTTC. Translating it yields CASSKRLAGSQETQYF.

CDR3 DNA sequence: TGCGCCAGCAGCTTGGCGGGACAGGGGCCCGGAGAGACCCAGTACTTC. This encodes CASSLAGQGPGETQYF. The chain combines TRBV5-1 with TRBJ2-5, with TRBD1 identical over 10 bases. Looked up from germline, CDR1 is SGHRS and CDR2 is YFSETQ. This CDR3 comprises 16 residues. V lost 0 bases to trimming and J lost 4 bases; unmatched junction nucleotides: 6. The whole variable domain, remainder taken from reference TRBV5-1 and TRBJ2-5, is KAGVTQTPRYLIKTRGQQVTLSCSPISGHRSVSWYQQTPGQGLQFLFEYFSETQRNKGNFPGRFSGRQFSNSRSEMNVSTLELGDSALYLCASSLAGQGPGETQYFGPGTRLLVL.